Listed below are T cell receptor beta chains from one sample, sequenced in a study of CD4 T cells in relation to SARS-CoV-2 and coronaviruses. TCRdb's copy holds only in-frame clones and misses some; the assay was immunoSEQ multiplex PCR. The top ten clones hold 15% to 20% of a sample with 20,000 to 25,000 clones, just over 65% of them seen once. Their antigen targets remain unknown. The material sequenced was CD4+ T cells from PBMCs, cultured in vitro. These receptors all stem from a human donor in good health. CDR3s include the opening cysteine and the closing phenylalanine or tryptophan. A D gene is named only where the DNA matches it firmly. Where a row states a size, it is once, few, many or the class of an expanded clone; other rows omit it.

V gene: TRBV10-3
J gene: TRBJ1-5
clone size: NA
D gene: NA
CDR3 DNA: TGTGCCATCAACCCCAGTAATAGCAATCAGCCCCAGCATTTT
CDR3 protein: CAINPSNSNQPQHF

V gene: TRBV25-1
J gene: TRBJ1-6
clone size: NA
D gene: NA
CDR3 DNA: TGTGCCAGCAGTCTTGGTTTCGGGGATAATTCACCCCTCCACTTT
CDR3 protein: CASSLGFGDNSPLHF

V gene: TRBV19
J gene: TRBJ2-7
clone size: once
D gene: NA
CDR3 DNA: TGTGCCAGTAGTATAGGTGGTCTCTCCTACGAGCAGTACTTC
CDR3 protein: CASSIGGLSYEQYF

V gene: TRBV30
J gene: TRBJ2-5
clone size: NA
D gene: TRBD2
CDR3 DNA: TGTGCCTGGAGTAAGGGGGTTACTAGCGGGAGTTCGGAGACCCAGTACTTC
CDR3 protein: CAWSKGVTSGSSETQYF

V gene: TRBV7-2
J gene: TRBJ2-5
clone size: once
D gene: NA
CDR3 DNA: TGTGCCAGCAGCCCCCGCTCACCCGGGGGTGGGAAGGGAGAGACCCAGTACTTC
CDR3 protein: CASSPRSPGGGKGETQYF

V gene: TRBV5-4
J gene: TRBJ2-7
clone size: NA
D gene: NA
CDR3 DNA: TGTGCCAGCAGCTCGGATTCCTACGAGCAGTACTTC
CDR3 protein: CASSSDSYEQYF

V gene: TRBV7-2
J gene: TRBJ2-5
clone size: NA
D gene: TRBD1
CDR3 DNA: TGTGCCAGCAGCTCCAGACAGGGGGAGATGGAGACCCAGTACTTC
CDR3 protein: CASSSRQGEMETQYF

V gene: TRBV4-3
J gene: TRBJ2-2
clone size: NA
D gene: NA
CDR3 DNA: TGCGCCAGCAGCCTCCGACTTAACACCGGGGAGCTGTTTTTT
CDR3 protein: CASSLRLNTGELFF

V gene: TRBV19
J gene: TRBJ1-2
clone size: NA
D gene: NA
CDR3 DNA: TGTGCCAGTACAATTGTCAGGGCCGAGAATGGCTACACCTTC
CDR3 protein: CASTIVRAENGYTF

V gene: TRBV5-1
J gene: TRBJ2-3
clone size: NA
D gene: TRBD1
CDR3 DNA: TGCGCCAGCAGCCGGACCCCGGGACAGGGCACAGATACGCAGTATTTT
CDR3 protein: CASSRTPGQGTDTQYF

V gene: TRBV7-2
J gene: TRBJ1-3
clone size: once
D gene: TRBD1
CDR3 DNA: TGTGCCAGCAGCTTATTCCAGGGGGGCTCTGGAAACACCATATATTTT
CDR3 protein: CASSLFQGGSGNTIYF